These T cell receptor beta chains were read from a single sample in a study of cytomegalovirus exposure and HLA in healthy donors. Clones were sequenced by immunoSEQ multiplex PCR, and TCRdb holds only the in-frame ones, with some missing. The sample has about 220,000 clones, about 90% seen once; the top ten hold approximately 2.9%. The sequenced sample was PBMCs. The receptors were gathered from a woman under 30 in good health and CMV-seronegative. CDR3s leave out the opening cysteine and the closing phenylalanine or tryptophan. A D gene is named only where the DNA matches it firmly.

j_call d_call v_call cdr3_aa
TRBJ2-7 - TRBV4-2 ASSQDLSGQLRPYEQY
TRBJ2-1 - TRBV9 ASSVAVRGRVDNEQF
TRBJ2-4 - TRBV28 ASSLGGRNIQY
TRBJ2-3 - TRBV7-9 ASSLAPGDVTDTQY
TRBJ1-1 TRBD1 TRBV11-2 ASSPRVQGTLNTEAF
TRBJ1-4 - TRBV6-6 ASSYEGGNEKLF
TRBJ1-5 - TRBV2 ASSEGHRNQPQH
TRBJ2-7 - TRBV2 ASSGGLEQY
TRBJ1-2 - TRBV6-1 ASSRDYYGYT
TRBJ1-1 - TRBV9 ASSPRPADLGGTEAF
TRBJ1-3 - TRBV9 ASSVESNSGNTIY
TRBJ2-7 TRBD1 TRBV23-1 ASSQSGAGTGGIYEQY
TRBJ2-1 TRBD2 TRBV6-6 ASKQTSGNYNEQF
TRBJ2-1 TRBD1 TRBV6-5 ASSSPGQGSNEQF
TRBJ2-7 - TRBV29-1 SGRGGASYEQY
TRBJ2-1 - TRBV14 ASSPRESPFEQF
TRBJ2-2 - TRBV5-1 ASSLEGDATGELF
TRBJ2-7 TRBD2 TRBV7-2 ASSLWLAGSYEQY